This T cell receptor (beta chain) emerged from a study of T cells after yellow fever vaccination. One entry per CDR3 protein, called by TCRdb with MiXCR from the 5' RACE reads. Among hundreds of thousands of distinct CDR3 sequences listed, approximately 15% were seen once. Sample: PBMCs, taken on the day of the yellow fever booster vaccination. The source is a man aged 25-45 years who received the YFV17D yellow fever vaccine.

This chain's CDR3 is CASSFRTGVATGELFF. CDR3 coding DNA: TGCGCCAGCAGTTTCCGGACAGGGGTGGCCACCGGGGAGCTGTTTTTT. The V and J genes are TRBV5-1 and TRBJ2-2, with TRBD1 matching over 9 bases. The trim removed 5 bases at V and 4 bases at J, leaving 9 bases unmatched. Per the germline V gene, CDR1 is SGHRS and CDR2 is YFSETQ. The CDR3 loop spans 16 amino acids.